This TCR beta chain was obtained from a study of T cell responses to AZD1222 COVID-19 vaccine. Findings of the study overall: Baseline seropositivity characterized only a handful of AZD1222 recipients. White British donors predominated, females outnumbered males, and clonal diversity was possibly underestimated.

Produced via immunoSEQ multiplex PCR; TCRdb's table is partial and in-frame only. The table records some 150,000 clones, about 90% of them present only once. With respect to this clone: The target antigen is unknown.

This TCR was sampled from an adult in good health. This sample comprised peripheral blood, obtained on day 0 of AZD1222 vaccination.

The CDR3 bases are TGTGCCAGCAGCTTGGCTGGGGGCGCGGGTGAGCAGTTCTTC. This encodes CASSLAGGAGEQFF. The chain combines TRBV5-4 with TRBJ2-1, with a tentative D call TRBD1 (6 bases). Germline CDR1 SGHNT, CDR2 YYREEE (reference sequence). The CDR3 spans 14 residues. With 0 bases removed from V and 9 bases from J, the gap between germline ends came to 13 bases.